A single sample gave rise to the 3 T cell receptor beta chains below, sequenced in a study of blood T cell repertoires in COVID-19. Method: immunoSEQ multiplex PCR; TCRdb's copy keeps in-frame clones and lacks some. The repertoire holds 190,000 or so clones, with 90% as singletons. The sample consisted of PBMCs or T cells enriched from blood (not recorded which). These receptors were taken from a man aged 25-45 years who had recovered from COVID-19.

CDR3 coding DNA: TGTGCCAGCAGTCACCCTGGGGGGAATGAGCAGTTCTTC. Translation: CASSHPGGNEQFF. V and J are TRBV12-3 or TRBV12-4 and TRBJ2-1, with D possibly being TRBD2 (6 bases). The germline V and J ends were trimmed by 5 bases and 7 bases, with 12 bases remaining between them. This CDR3 contains 13 residues.

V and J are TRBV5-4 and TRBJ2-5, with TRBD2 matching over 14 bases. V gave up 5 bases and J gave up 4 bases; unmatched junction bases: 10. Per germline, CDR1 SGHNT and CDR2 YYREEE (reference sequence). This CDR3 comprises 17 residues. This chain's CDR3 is CASRWGTSGRSGETQYF. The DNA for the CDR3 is TGTGCCAGCAGGTGGGGGACTAGCGGGAGATCGGGAGAGACCCAGTACTTC.

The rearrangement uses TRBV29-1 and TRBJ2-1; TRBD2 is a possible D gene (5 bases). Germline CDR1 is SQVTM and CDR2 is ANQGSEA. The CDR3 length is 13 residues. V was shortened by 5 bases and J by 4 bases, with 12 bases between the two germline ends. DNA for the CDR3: TGCAGCGTTATAGGAGGCATTTACAATGAGCAGTTCTTC. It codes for CSVIGGIYNEQFF.